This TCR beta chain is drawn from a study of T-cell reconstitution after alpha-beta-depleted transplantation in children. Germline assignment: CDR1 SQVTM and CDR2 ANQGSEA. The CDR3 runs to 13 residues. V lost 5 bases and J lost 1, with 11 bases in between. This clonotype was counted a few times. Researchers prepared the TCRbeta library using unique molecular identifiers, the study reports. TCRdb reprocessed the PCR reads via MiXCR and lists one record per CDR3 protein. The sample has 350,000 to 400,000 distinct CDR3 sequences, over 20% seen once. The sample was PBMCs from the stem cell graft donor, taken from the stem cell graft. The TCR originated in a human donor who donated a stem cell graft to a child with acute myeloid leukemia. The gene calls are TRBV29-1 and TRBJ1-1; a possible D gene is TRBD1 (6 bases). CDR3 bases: TGCAGCGTTTACCGACAGGAGAACACTGAAGCTTTCTTT. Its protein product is CSVYRQENTEAFF.